The clone carrying this T cell receptor beta chain was picked up many times. Its antigen remains unknown. The data were taken from a study of neurological immune-mediated disorders. V dropped 0 bases and J dropped 6; count of bases not matched to a gene: 2. Germline V lookup: CDR1 SGDLS, CDR2 YYNGEE. This CDR3 comprises 14 residues. The time point: technical triplicate 1. Unsorted libraries were prepared from 2 million PBMCs that had been stored at -80 C. Points from the study as a whole: No CDR3 amino acid sequences recurred among expanded clones across subjects, suggesting private repertoires in all groups.

The making of cDNA relied on 5'RACE with 10-nucleotide random UMIs. The authors obtained over 160 million TCR-beta sequences from 15-18 subjects per sequencing run. TCRdb reanalysed the 5' RACE reads using MiXCR and keeps one entry per CDR3 protein. The sample includes 35,000 to 40,000 distinct CDR3 sequences, around 10% of them seen just once. This sequence was found in a man aged 60 to 75 with HTLV-1-associated myelopathy (HAM/TSP). The chain combines TRBV9 with TRBJ2-4, with 8 nucleotides matching TRBD1. Material: PBMCs. CDR3 sequence: CASSVGTGINIQYF. In DNA, the CDR3 is TGTGCCAGCAGCGTAGGGACAGGGATAAACATTCAGTACTTC.